This T cell receptor (beta chain) was captured by sequencing in a study of blood T cell repertoires in COVID-19. Study summary: Material from acute and convalescent COVID-19 was sourced from the United States, Italy and Spain. Nucleic acid was either cDNA or gDNA, and it came from T cells, B-cell-depleted T cells, or PBMCs.

Only in-frame clones appear in the TCRdb table, and some are missing; sequencing was by immunoSEQ multiplex PCR. The table records roughly 76,000 clones, 85% to 90% of them present only once. Which cohort a participant joined came from the clinical history participants gave. Source material: PBMCs or T cells enriched from blood (not recorded which). The TCR was taken from a woman between 50 and 59 years old with acute COVID-19.

CDR3 DNA sequence: TGTGCCAGCAGCTTCTCGGGGGGGCCTTATGGCTACACCTTC. This gives the protein CASSFSGGPYGYTF. This chain connects TRBV11-2 to TRBJ1-2, with TRBD1 as a possible D gene (6 bases). V gave up 3 bases and J gave up 5 bases, with 13 bases separating them. This CDR3 contains 14 residues. CDR1 and CDR2 (germline): SGHAT, FQNNGV. Full variable domain (missing parts from reference TRBV11-2 and TRBJ1-2): EAGVAQSPRYKIIEKRQSVAFWCNPISGHATLYWYQQILGQGPKLLIQFQNNGVVDDSQLPKDRFSAERLKGVDSTLKIQPAKLEDSAVYLCASSFSGGPYGYTFGSGTRLTVV.